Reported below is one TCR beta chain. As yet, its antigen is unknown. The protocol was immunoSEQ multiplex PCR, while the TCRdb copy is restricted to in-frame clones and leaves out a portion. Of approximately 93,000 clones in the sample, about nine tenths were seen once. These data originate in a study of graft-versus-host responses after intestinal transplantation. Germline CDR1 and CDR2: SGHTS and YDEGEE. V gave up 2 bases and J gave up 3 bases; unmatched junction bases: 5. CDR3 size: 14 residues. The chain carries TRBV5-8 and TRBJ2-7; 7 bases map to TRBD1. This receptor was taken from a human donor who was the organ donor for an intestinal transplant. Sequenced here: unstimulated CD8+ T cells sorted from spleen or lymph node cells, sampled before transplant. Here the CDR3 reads CASSFRDSYYEQYF. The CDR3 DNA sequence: TGTGCCAGCAGCTTCCGGGACAGCTACTACGAGCAGTACTTC.